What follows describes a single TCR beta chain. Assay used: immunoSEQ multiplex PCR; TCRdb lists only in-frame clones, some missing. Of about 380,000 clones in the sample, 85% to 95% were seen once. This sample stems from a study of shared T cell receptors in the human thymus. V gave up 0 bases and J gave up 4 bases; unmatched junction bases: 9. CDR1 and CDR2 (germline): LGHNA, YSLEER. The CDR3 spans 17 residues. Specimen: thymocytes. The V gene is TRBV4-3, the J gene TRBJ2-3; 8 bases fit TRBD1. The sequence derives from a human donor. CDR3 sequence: CASSQDRDRIVADTQYF. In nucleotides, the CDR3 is TGCGCCAGCAGCCAAGACCGGGACAGGATTGTCGCAGATACGCAGTATTTT.